This T cell receptor (beta chain) originates from a study of blood T cell repertoires in COVID-19. Study context: PBMCs, B-cell-depleted T cells, or T cells provided the cDNA or gDNA that made up the material.

CDR1 and CDR2 from the germline V gene are SQVTM and ANQGSEA. V gave up 8 bases and J gave up 7 bases; unmatched junction bases: 5. This CDR3 spans 12 amino acids. Authors' methods: Quantification of nucleated cells was approximated via reference gene primer amplification. Clones were sequenced by immunoSEQ multiplex PCR, and TCRdb holds only the in-frame ones, with some missing. V, J and clone size reflect that table, while D and trimming were determined from the DNA. This table has tens of thousands of clones, 80% to 90% appearing once. Sequenced sample: peripheral blood. V is TRBV29-1 and J is TRBJ1-6; 7 nucleotides line up with TRBD1. This receptor was taken from a man aged 55 to 70 with acute or convalescent COVID-19. The CDR3 loop reads CSSDRLNSPLHF. The CDR3 region has the DNA TGCAGCTCGGACAGGTTAAATTCACCCCTCCACTTT.